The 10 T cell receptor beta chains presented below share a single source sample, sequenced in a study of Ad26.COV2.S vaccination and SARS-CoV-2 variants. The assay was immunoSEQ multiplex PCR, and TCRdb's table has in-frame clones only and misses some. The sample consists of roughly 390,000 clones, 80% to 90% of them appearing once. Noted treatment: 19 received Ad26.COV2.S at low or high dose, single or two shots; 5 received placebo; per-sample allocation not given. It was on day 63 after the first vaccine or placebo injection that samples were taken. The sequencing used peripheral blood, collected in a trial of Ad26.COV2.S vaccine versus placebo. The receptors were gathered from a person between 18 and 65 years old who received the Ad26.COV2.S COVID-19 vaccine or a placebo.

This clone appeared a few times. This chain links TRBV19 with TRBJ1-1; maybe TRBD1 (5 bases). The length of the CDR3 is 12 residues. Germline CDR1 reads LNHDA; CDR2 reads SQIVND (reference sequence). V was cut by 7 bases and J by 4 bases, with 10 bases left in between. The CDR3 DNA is TGTGCCAGTATGGGGGGTATCACTGAAGCTTTCTTT. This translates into CASMGGITEAFF. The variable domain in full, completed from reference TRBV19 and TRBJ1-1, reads DGGITQSPKYLFRKEGQNVTLSCEQNLNHDAMYWYRQDPGQGLRLIYYSQIVNDFQKGDIAEGYSVSREKKESFPLTVTSAQKNPTAFYLCASMGGITEAFFGQGTRLTVV.

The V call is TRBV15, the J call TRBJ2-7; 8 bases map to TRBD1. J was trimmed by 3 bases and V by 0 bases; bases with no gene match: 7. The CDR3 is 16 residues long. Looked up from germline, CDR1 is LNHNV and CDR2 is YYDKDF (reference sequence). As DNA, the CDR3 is TGTGCCACCAGCAGAGATTGGCAGGGGGCAATCTACGAGCAGTACTTC. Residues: CATSRDWQGAIYEQYF. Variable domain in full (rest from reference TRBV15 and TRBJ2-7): DAMVIQNPRYQVTQFGKPVTLSCSQTLNHNVMYWYQQKSSQAPKLLFHYYDKDFNNEADTPDNFQSRRPNTSFCFLDIRSPGLGDTAMYLCATSRDWQGAIYEQYFGPGTRLTVT.

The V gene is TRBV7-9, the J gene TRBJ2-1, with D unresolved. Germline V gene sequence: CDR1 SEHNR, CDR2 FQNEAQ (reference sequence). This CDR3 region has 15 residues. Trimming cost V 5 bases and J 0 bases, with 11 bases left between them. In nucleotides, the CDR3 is TGTGCCAGCAGCCCGAGACTCAGCTCCTACAATGAGCAGTTCTTC. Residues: CASSPRLSSYNEQFF.

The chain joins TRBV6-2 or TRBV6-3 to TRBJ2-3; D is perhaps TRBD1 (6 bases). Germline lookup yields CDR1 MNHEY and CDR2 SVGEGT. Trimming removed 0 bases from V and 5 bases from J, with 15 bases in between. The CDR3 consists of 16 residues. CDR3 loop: CASSYSTGREEDTQYF. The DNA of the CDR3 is TGTGCCAGCAGTTACTCAACAGGGAGAGAGGAAGATACGCAGTATTTT.

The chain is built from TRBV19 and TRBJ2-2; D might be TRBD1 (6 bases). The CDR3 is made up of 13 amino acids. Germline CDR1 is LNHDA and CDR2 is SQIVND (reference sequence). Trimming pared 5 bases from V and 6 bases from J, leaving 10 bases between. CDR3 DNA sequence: TGTGCCAGTAGTCAACAGGGTCCCGGGGAGCTGTTTTTT. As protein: CASSQQGPGELFF.

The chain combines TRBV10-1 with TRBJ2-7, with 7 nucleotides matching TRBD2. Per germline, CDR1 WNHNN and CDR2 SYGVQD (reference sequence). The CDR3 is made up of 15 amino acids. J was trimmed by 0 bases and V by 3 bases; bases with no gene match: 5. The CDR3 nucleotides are TGCGCCAGCAGTGAATCTAGCGGTAGCTCCTACGAGCAGTACTTC. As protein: CASSESSGSSYEQYF.

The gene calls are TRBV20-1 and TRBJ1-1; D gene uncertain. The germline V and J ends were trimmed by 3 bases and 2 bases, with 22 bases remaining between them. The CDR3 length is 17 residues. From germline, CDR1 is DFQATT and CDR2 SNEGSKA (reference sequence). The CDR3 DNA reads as TGCAGTGCTAGTTCTATCGGGGTAGGAGGGAGAAACACTGAAGCTTTCTTT. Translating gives CSASSIGVGGRNTEAFF.

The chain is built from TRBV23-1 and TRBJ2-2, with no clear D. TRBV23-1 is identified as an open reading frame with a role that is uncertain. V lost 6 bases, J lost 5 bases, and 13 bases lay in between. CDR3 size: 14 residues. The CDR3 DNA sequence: TGCGCCAGCAGAAGAATGGGTGGAACCGGGGAGCTGTTTTTT. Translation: CASRRMGGTGELFF.

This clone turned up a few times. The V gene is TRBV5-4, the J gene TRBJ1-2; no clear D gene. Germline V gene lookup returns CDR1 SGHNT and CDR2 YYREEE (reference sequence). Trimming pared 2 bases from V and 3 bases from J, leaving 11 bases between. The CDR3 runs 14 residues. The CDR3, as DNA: TGTGCCAGCAGCTTTCGCAACCCGGACTATGGCTACACCTTC. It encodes CASSFRNPDYGYTF.

The CDR3 bases are TGCGCCAGCAGCCAAGAATTTCCCCCGGCGGGACAGGGGTTTTTTGGGGCCAACGTCCTGACTTTC. Its translation is CASSQEFPPAGQGFFGANVLTF. J is TRBJ2-6 and V is TRBV4-3, with 10 bases lining up with TRBD1. V trimming: 0 bases; J trimming: 3 bases; junction bases outside the gene matches: 17. Germline values: CDR1 LGHNA, CDR2 YSLEER. The CDR3 is 22 residues long.